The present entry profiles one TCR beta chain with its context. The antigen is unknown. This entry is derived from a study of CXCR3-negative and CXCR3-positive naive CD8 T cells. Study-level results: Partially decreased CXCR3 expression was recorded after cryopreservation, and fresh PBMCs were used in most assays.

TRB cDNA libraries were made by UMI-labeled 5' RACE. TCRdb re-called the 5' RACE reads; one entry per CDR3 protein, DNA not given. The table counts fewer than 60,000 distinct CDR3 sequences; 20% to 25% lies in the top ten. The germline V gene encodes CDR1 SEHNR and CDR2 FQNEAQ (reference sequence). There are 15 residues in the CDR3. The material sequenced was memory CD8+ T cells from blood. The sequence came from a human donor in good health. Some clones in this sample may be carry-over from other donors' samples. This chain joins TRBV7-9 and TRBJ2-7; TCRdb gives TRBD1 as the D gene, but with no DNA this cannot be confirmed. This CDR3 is CASSRGLSISYEQYF.